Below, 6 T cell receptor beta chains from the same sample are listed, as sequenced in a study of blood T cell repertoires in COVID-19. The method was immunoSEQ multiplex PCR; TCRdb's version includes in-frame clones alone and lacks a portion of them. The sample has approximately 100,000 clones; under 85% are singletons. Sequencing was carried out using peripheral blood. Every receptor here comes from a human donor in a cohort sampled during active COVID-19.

CDR3 bases: TGCGCCAGCAGCTTGGACAGGGGGTACGGTTCACCCCTCCACTTT. Translating it yields CASSLDRGYGSPLHF. The chain links TRBV5-1 to TRBJ1-6; 8 bases align to TRBD1. CDR3 length: 15 amino acids. CDR1 and CDR2 (germline): SGHRS, YFSETQ. V was pared by 0 bases and J by 9 bases, with 5 bases of the junction left unmatched.

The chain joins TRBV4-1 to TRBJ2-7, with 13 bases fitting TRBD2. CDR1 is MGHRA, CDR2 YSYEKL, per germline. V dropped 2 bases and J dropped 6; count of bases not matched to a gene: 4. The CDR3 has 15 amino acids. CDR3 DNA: TGCGCCAGCAGCCAAACTAGCGGGAGGGCCCCCGAGCAGTACTTC. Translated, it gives CASSQTSGRAPEQYF.

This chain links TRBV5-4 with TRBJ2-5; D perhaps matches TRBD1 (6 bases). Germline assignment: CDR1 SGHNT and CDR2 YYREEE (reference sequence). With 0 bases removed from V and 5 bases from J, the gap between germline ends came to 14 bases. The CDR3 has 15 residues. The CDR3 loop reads CASSLDQGQGETQYF. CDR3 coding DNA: TGTGCCAGCAGCTTGGATCAGGGGCAGGGGGAGACCCAGTACTTC.

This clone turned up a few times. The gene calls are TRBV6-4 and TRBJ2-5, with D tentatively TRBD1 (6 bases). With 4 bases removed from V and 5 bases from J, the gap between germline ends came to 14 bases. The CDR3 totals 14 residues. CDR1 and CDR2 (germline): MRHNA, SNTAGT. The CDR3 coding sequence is TGTGCCAGCAGTGCCCCAGGGGTGGGGGAGACCCAGTACTTC. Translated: CASSAPGVGETQYF.

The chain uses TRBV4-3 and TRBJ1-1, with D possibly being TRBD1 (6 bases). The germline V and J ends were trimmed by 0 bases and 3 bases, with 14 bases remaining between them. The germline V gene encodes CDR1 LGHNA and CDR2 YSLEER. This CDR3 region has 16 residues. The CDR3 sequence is CASSQDRRGGYTEAFF. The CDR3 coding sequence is TGCGCCAGCAGCCAAGATCGAAGGGGGGGCTACACTGAAGCTTTCTTT.

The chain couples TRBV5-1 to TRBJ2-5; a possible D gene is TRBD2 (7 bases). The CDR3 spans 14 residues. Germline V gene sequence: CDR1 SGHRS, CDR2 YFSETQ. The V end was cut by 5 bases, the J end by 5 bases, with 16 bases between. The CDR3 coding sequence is TGCGCCAGCAGGATGGGGGGGCTTCGGGAGACCCAGTACTTC. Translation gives CASRMGGLRETQYF.